One T cell receptor (beta chain) is described in this entry. Its target is unknown. This sample is drawn from a study of identical twins. General study points: For cord blood, abundant beta clonotypes had fewer insertions, unlike memory repertoires, which showed none.

From the 5' RACE reads, TCRdb called clonotypes with MiXCR, one entry per CDR3 protein. Of roughly 260,000 distinct CDR3 sequences listed, over 13% are singletons. The CDR3 loop spans 15 amino acids. Trimming cost V 5 bases and J 4 bases, with 18 bases left between them. Sequencing used memory (CD45RO+) T cells sorted from blood. This receptor was obtained from a woman aged 18 to 35 in good health. This chain links TRBV12-3 or TRBV12-4 with TRBJ2-7; a weak D match, TRBD2 (6 bases). The CDR3 bases are TGTGCCAGCAGTCTTGGAGGGAGACCAGGGTACGAGCAGTACTTC. Its translation: CASSLGGRPGYEQYF.